This TCR beta chain was recovered during a study of shared clonotypes between healthy human individuals. Study context: The donor group consisted of two women and three men, aged 18 to 49. Study-wide findings and caveats: Estimated richness was generally greater in naive than memory subsets.

Turning to this clone: Antigen unknown.

Deep-level assay runs were performed. Replicate PCRs for sorted subsets used around 200 ng DNA; this equaled 25,000 to 35,000 T cell genomes. Only in-frame clones appear in the TCRdb table, and some are missing; sequencing was by immunoSEQ multiplex PCR. The sample includes approximately 530,000 clones, about 96% of them seen just once. The receptor's source is a woman in her 30s in good health. The sample comprised naive CD4+ T cells sorted from blood. Noted subset: CD45RA+ positively selected.

The CDR3: CASSPMGASSYEQYF. The CDR3 DNA reads TGTGCCAGCTCACCAATGGGGGCGAGCTCCTACGAGCAGTACTTC. The V call is TRBV18, the J call TRBJ2-7, with D maybe TRBD1 (6 bases). The V end was cut by 2 bases, the J end by 0 bases, with 11 bases between. Germline V gene data show CDR1 as KGHSH and CDR2 as LQKENI. The CDR3 has 15 amino acids. Full variable domain (missing parts from reference TRBV18 and TRBJ2-7): NAGVMQNPRHLVRRRGQEARLRCSPMKGHSHVYWYRQLPEEGLKFMVYLQKENIIDESGMPKERFSAEFPKEGPSILRIQQVVRGDSAAYFCASSPMGASSYEQYFGPGTRLTVT.